This T cell receptor beta chain was captured in a study of vaccination effects on CD4 cells after COVID-19. Study-wide context: Either the BNT162b2 or mRNA-1273 vaccine was given to participants in two doses. Study-level results: Clones that were induced by infection or by vaccine showed marked contraction late after vaccination.

Antigen-specific CD4+ T cell clonotypes were called by their expansion after viral peptide-pool culture in ViraFEST. CD4+ T cells were isolated after nine to ten days of culture. This individual contracted SARS-CoV-2 between March and December 2020, as verified by PCR. Some 2.1 million PBMC per well received approximately 10 IU/ml IL-2 and 9.5 to 10 ug/ml peptides in culture. The CDR3 is made up of 14 amino acids. V shed 4 bases and J shed 3 bases, with 10 bases lying between them. Germline assignment: CDR1 SGHVS and CDR2 FQNEAQ. This clone has a handful of counts. Its specificity is not known. Produced via immunoSEQ multiplex PCR; TCRdb's table is partial and in-frame only. The sample lists around 19,000 clones, just under 75% occurring once.

The sequencing used CD4+ T cells from PBMCs cultured with a peptide pool, collected before COVID-19 vaccination. The receptor comes from a human donor who had a prior SARS-CoV-2 infection. The chain is built from TRBV7-8 and TRBJ2-1, with TRBD2 as a possible D gene (5 bases). CDR3 DNA sequence: TGTGCCAGCAGCTATAGCGAGAACTACAATGAGCAGTTCTTC. It specifies CASSYSENYNEQFF.